Below, 7 T cell receptor beta chains from the same sample are listed, as sequenced in a study of cytomegalovirus exposure and HLA in healthy donors. PCR was performed using 60 Vbeta and 13 Jbeta primers. Profiled with immunoSEQ multiplex PCR; TCRdb holds only in-frame clones, not every one. The top ten clones hold about 8.8% of a sample with around 63,000 clones, around 80% of them seen once. Sequencing was done on a sample of PBMCs. The receptors derive from a man aged 35 to 55 in good health and CMV-seronegative.

V is TRBV6-5 and J is TRBJ1-2, with D possibly being TRBD1 (6 bases). This CDR3 comprises 14 residues. Trimming stripped 5 bases from V and 4 bases from J, with 14 bases between. CDR1 and CDR2 from the germline V gene are MNHEY and SVGAGI. DNA of the CDR3: TGTGCCAGCAGTCAACGGGACACTAGCTATGGCTACACCTTC. It yields the protein CASSQRDTSYGYTF.

CDR3 in amino acids: CASKPPGQGNSPLHF. In DNA form, the CDR3 reads TGCGCCAGCAAACCTCCGGGACAGGGAAATTCACCCCTCCACTTT. This rearrangement joins TRBV5-1 to TRBJ1-6; 9 bases are shared with TRBD1. Looked up from germline, CDR1 is SGHRS and CDR2 is YFSETQ. CDR3 length equals 15 residues. V dropped 6 bases and J dropped 7; count of bases not matched to a gene: 8.

This clone was seen just once. The chain uses TRBV6-1 and TRBJ1-5, with D perhaps TRBD1 (6 bases). V was pared by 5 bases and J by 3 bases, with 11 bases between. The CDR3 is made up of 14 amino acids. Germline CDR1 reads MNHNS; CDR2 reads SASEGT. CDR3 protein: CASSTQGANQPQHF. CDR3 nucleotides: TGTGCCAGCAGTACACAGGGAGCCAATCAGCCCCAGCATTTT.

The chain links TRBV6-5 to TRBJ1-6; possibly TRBD1 for D (6 bases). Trimming cost V 7 bases and J 7 bases, with 14 bases left between them. CDR1 and CDR2 (germline): MNHEY, SVGAGI. The CDR3 is 14 amino acids. The DNA of the CDR3 is TGTGCCAGCAATCCTCAGGGGAGCAATTCACCCCTCCACTTT. Protein product: CASNPQGSNSPLHF.

DNA of the CDR3: TGTGCCAGCAGTGTGACGGACAGGGGAGGCGAGCAGTACTTC. This codes for CASSVTDRGGEQYF. J is TRBJ2-7 and V is TRBV14; 9 nucleotides align to TRBD1. Germline CDR1 and CDR2: SGHDN and FVKESK. The CDR3 spans 14 residues. The V segment lost 6 bases and the J segment 6 bases; nucleotides outside the gene matches: 9. The full variable domain, rest sourced from reference TRBV14 and TRBJ2-7, is EAGVTQFPSHSVIEKGQTVTLRCDPISGHDNLYWYRRVMGKEIKFLLHFVKESKQDESGMPNNRFLAERTGGTYSTLKVQPAELEDSGVYFCASSVTDRGGEQYFGPGTRLTVT.

This chain uses TRBV5-1 with TRBJ2-7, with D perhaps matching TRBD1 (6 bases). The V and J ends lost 0 bases and 4 bases respectively, with 17 bases between them. The CDR3 is 16 residues long. Germline V gives CDR1 SGHRS, CDR2 YFSETQ. The CDR3 coding sequence is TGCGCCAGCAGCTTGGCATCGGCAGGGGCAGTTTACGAGCAGTACTTC. Its translation: CASSLASAGAVYEQYF.

Only a few counts were recorded for this clone. The chain couples TRBV10-2 to TRBJ1-2; the D is unclear. The CDR3 is 12 amino acids. Germline V gene sequence: CDR1 WSHSY, CDR2 SAAADI. Trimming pared 2 bases from V and 8 bases from J, leaving 9 bases between. CDR3: CASSEGPGGYTF. The DNA for the CDR3 is TGCGCCAGCAGTGAGGGGCCGGGGGGCTACACCTTC.